The sequence of this TCR beta chain was determined in a study of T cell responses to AZD1222 COVID-19 vaccine. As for the study in general: Pooled samples include second doses given at about 4 or 12 weeks. Study-wide results and limits: Baseline serostatus was positive in only six AZD1222 recipients. Most donors were white British and more were female, and clonal diversity was possibly underestimated.

Generated by immunoSEQ multiplex PCR, the TCRdb table keeps only in-frame clones and is missing some. The sample lists approximately 120,000 clones, 70% to 90% occurring once. As regards this clone: The antigen is not known.

From germline, CDR1 is MNHEY and CDR2 SMNVEV (reference sequence). Unmatched junction bases numbered 2, after V lost 0 bases and J lost 4 bases. The CDR3 contains 14 residues. The V and J genes are TRBV27 and TRBJ1-2; the match to TRBD1 covers 7 bases. This sequence originates from an adult in good health. The sequences come from peripheral blood, collected on day 0 of AZD1222 vaccination. The CDR3 here is CASSLSGGGYGYTF. CDR3 sequence (DNA): TGTGCCAGCAGTTTATCAGGGGGCGGCTATGGCTACACCTTC.